Listed below are T cell receptor beta chains from one sample, sequenced in a study of post-analysis software for immune sequencing data. TCRdb reprocessed the PCR reads via MiXCR and lists one record per CDR3 protein. The data hold roughly 800,000 distinct CDR3 sequences, with about 53% observed a single time. Sequencing input: blood. The origin of the receptors is a girl between 5 and 17 years old with multiple sclerosis. The CDR3 runs from the conserved cysteine through the conserved F or W. The D gene is left open where the match is weak.

>-|TRBJ2-7|TRBV28
CASRAPGTPDNEQYF
TGTGCCAGCAGGGCCCCCGGGACGCCCGACAACGAGCAGTACTTC
>-|TRBJ2-5|TRBV5-1
CASSLFPSAKEQYF
TGCGCCAGCAGCTTGTTCCCTAGCGCGAAAGAGCAGTACTTC
>-|TRBJ2-5|TRBV20-1
CSARAEVQETQYF
TGCAGTGCTAGAGCTGAGGTACAAGAGACCCAGTACTTC
>-|TRBJ1-6|TRBV27
CASSFASSYNSPLHF
TGTGCCAGCAGTTTTGCGAGCTCCTATAATTCACCCCTCCACTTT
>-|TRBJ2-1|TRBV20-1
CSASLHWAGHNEQFF
TGCAGTGCTAGTCTACATTGGGCAGGACACAATGAGCAGTTCTTC
>TRBD1|TRBJ2-3|TRBV2
CASSEGQGVNTQYF
TGTGCCAGCAGTGAGGGACAGGGAGTTAATACGCAGTATTTT
>-|TRBJ2-6|TRBV10-3
CAITDRRDSSGANVLTF
TGTGCCATCACCGACCGCCGGGACTCCTCTGGGGCCAACGTCCTGACTTTC
>TRBD1|TRBJ1-5|TRBV20-1
CSAKLTGSNQPQHF
TGCAGTGCTAAACTGACAGGGAGCAATCAGCCCCAGCATTTT
>-|TRBJ2-5|TRBV7-2
CASSLAVLPQETQYF
TGTGCCAGCAGCTTAGCGGTCTTGCCCCAAGAGACCCAGTACTTC
>-|TRBJ2-4|TRBV11-2
CASSLGLGGKNIQYF
TGTGCCAGCAGCTTAGGTCTTGGCGGTAAAAACATTCAGTACTTC
>-|TRBJ2-2|TRBV5-1
CASSLGRARNTGELFF
TGCGCCAGCAGCTTGGGTAGGGCGAGAAACACCGGGGAGCTGTTTTTT